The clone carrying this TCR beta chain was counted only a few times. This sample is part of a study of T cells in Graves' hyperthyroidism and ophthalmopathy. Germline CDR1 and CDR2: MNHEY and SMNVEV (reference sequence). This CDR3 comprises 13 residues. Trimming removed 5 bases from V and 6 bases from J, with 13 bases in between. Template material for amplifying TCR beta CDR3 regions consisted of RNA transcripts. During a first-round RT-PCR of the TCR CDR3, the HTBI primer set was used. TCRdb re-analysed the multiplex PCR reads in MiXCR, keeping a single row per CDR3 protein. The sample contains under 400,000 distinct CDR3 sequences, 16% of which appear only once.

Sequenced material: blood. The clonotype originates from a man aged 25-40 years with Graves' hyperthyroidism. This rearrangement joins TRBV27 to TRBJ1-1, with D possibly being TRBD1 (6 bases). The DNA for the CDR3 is TGTGCCAGCAGTCTAAGGGGGGGATCTGAAGCTTTCTTT. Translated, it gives CASSLRGGSEAFF.